This TCR beta chain was captured by sequencing in a study of T cell repertoires in cytomegalovirus infection. A single record per CDR3 protein comes from TCRdb applying MiXCR to the reads. The repertoire holds fewer than 250,000 distinct CDR3 sequences, with approximately 24% as singletons. The germline V gene encodes CDR1 DFQATT and CDR2 SNEGSKA (reference sequence). The CDR3 is 15 amino acids. Between the trimmed V and J ends, which lost 0 bases and 0 bases, there was a span of 9 bases. This TCR came from a human donor in good health (CMV status not recorded). Some clones in this sample may be carry-over from other donors' samples. The chain is built from TRBV20-1 and TRBJ1-5; no reliable D call. Sequencing input: CD8+ T cells from PBMCs. The CDR3 is CSARESGYSNQPQHF. The CDR3 coding sequence is TGCAGTGCTAGAGAGTCGGGGTATAGCAATCAGCCCCAGCATTTT.